Below are 14 T cell receptor beta chains sequenced from a single sample in a study of T cell responses to AZD1222 COVID-19 vaccine. The repertoire was sequenced with immunoSEQ multiplex PCR; TCRdb's copy has only in-frame clones and lacks some. The sample lists approximately 150,000 clones, 80% to 95% seen once, with roughly 1.2% in the top ten. The input for sequencing was peripheral blood, taken 28 days after the second AZD1222 dose. All receptors derive from an adult who received the AZD1222 COVID-19 vaccine.

This chain links TRBV6-6 with TRBJ1-1; possibly TRBD1 for D (5 bases). This CDR3 is 13 amino acids long. Per germline, CDR1 MNHNY and CDR2 SVGAGI (reference sequence). Trimming took 4 bases from V and 1 from J, leaving 7 bases between them. CDR3 in amino acids: CASSSRENTEAFF. In DNA form, the CDR3 reads TGTGCCAGCAGTTCCAGGGAGAACACTGAAGCTTTCTTT.

The chain recombines TRBV5-1 with TRBJ2-7, with 9 positions matching TRBD2. Looked up from germline, CDR1 is SGHRS and CDR2 is YFSETQ. The CDR3 is 17 amino acids. Trimming took 3 bases from V and 1 from J; bases not matched to a gene: 11. Written as DNA, the CDR3 is TGCGCCAGCAGCTCGCTAGCGGGATCTCTGGGGTCCTACGAGCAGTACTTC. Its translation: CASSSLAGSLGSYEQYF.

This chain connects TRBV9 to TRBJ2-7, with 10 bases matching TRBD1. The CDR3 totals 16 residues. Trimming at V came to 3 bases and at J to 2 bases, leaving 8 bases not matched to a gene. Germline CDR1 SGDLS, CDR2 YYNGEE. The CDR3 DNA is TGTGCCAGCAGCGACCGACAGGGGGCCTTACCCTACGAGCAGTACTTC. This codes for CASSDRQGALPYEQYF.

The rearrangement joins TRBV11-2 to TRBJ2-1; the match to TRBD2 covers 14 bases. Germline V CDR1 and CDR2: SGHAT, FQNNGV. V shed 5 bases and J 6 bases; nucleotides not matched to a gene: 6. This CDR3 contains 16 residues. Written as DNA, the CDR3 is TGTGCCAGCAGCCCTGCCGGGACTAGCGGGAGCAATGAGCAGTTCTTC. Encoded protein: CASSPAGTSGSNEQFF.

The chain employs TRBV10-2 and TRBJ1-1; 7 bases match TRBD1. The trim removed 3 bases at V and 0 bases at J, leaving 7 bases unmatched. The CDR3 runs to 16 residues. Germline loops: CDR1 WSHSY, CDR2 SAAADI. The CDR3, as DNA: TGCGCCAGCAGTGATTTGGGACAGAGATTGAACACTGAAGCTTTCTTT. Translated: CASSDLGQRLNTEAFF.

This chain uses TRBV7-9 with TRBJ1-2; TRBD1 matches 7 bases. V trimming: 1 base; J trimming: 4 bases; junction bases outside the gene matches: 6. This CDR3 has 15 residues. CDR1 SEHNR and CDR2 FQNEAQ come from the germline V gene (reference sequence). The CDR3 DNA sequence: TGTGCCAGCAGCTTAGGGCGACAGGGACCCTATGGCTACACCTTC. Translating gives CASSLGRQGPYGYTF.

The chain uses TRBV7-2 and TRBJ1-6; TRBD1 agrees at 8 bases. Germline CDR1 SGHTA, CDR2 FQGNSA. The length of the CDR3 is 15 residues. V shed 1 base, J shed 9 bases, and the junction held 5 bases outside the gene matches. The CDR3 bases are TGTGCCAGCAGCTTAGAGGACAGGGACGGTTCACCCCTCCACTTT. This codes for CASSLEDRDGSPLHF.

This chain links TRBV19 with TRBJ2-1, with 8 bases identical to TRBD2. The CDR3 extends over 15 amino acids. Germline lookup yields CDR1 LNHDA and CDR2 SQIVND (reference sequence). J lost 2 bases, V lost 3 bases, and 3 bases had no gene match. This chain's CDR3 is CASSMGLDAYNEQFF. For the CDR3, the DNA is TGTGCCAGTAGTATGGGACTAGACGCCTACAATGAGCAGTTCTTC.

The V call is TRBV25-1, the J call TRBJ1-2, with D unresolved. The CDR3 runs to 15 residues. CDR1 is MGHDK and CDR2 is SYGVNS in the germline V gene. The V end lost 1 base, the J end lost 4 bases, and 13 bases lay between the germline ends. The CDR3 reads CASSESGPPSYGYTF. As DNA, the CDR3 is TGTGCCAGCAGTGAATCCGGACCCCCTTCCTATGGCTACACCTTC.

The rearrangement joins TRBV27 to TRBJ1-1, with D perhaps matching TRBD1 (6 bases). Germline V gives CDR1 MNHEY, CDR2 SMNVEV (reference sequence). The germline V and J ends were trimmed by 3 bases and 3 bases, with 38 bases remaining between them. The CDR3 contains 23 residues. The CDR3 loop is CASSFLVDRPSGGHPLEDTEAFF. DNA for the CDR3: TGTGCCAGCAGTTTTCTCGTAGATCGCCCCTCGGGGGGACACCCCTTAGAGGACACTGAAGCTTTCTTT.

The chain uses TRBV6-2 or TRBV6-3 and TRBJ1-1; a weak D match, TRBD1 (5 bases). Between the trimmed V and J ends, which lost 4 bases and 6 bases, there was a span of 9 bases. CDR3 length equals 12 residues. The V gene's germline CDR1 is MNHEY and CDR2 SVGEGT. As DNA, the CDR3 is TGTGCCAGCAGTTCTTTACAGGCTGAAGCTTTCTTT. Encoded protein: CASSSLQAEAFF.

The rearrangement joins TRBV5-1 to TRBJ2-2; D not certain. The CDR3 extends over 15 amino acids. Germline V gene sequence: CDR1 SGHRS, CDR2 YFSETQ. The V end was cut by 1 base, the J end by 1 base, with 8 bases between. This CDR3 is CASSLTEKNTGELFF. The CDR3 nucleotides read TGCGCCAGCAGCTTGACAGAAAAGAACACCGGGGAGCTGTTTTTT.

V is TRBV10-3 and J is TRBJ1-5; 7 bases line up with TRBD1. Trimming at V came to 4 bases and at J to 1 base, leaving 4 bases not matched to a gene. The CDR3 sequence is 15 residues long. From germline, CDR1 is ENHRY and CDR2 SYGVKD. For the CDR3, the DNA is TGTGCCATCAGTGCTGGACAGGCAAGCAATCAGCCCCAGCATTTT. Translation: CAISAGQASNQPQHF.

The V call is TRBV19, the J call TRBJ1-3; TRBD1 matches at 7 bases. Germline values: CDR1 LNHDA, CDR2 SQIVND (reference sequence). The J segment lost 2 bases and the V segment lost 3 bases, leaving 10 bases of the junction unmatched. The CDR3 contains 17 residues. The CDR3 sequence is CASSIQAGGKAGNTIYF. DNA of the CDR3: TGTGCCAGTAGTATCCAGGCAGGGGGTAAAGCTGGAAACACCATATATTTT.